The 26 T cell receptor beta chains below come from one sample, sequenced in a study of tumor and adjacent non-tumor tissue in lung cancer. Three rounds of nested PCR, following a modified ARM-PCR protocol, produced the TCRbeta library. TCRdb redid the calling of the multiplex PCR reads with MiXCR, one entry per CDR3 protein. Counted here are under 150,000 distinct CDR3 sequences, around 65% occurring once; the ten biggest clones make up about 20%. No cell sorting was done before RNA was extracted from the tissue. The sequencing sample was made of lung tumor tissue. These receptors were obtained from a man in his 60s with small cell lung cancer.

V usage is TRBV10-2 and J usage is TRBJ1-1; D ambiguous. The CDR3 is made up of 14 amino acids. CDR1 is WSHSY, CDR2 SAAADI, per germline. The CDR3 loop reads CTISESGRSPEAFF. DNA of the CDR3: TGCACCATCAGTGAGTCGGGAAGGAGTCCTGAAGCTTTCTTT.

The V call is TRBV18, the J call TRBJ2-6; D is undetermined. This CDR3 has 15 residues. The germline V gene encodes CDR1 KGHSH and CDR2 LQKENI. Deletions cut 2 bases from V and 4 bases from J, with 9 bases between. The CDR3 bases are TGTGCCAGCTCACCAATCATCGCCGGGGCCAACGTCCTGACTTTC. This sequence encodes CASSPIIAGANVLTF.

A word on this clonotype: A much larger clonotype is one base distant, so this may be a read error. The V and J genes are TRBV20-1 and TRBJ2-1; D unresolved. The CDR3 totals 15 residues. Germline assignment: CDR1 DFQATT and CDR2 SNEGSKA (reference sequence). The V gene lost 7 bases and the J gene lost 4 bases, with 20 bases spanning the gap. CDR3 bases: TGCAGTGATACCGGACCGACGAACGCTTACAATGAGCAGTTCTTC. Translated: CSDTGPTNAYNEQFF.

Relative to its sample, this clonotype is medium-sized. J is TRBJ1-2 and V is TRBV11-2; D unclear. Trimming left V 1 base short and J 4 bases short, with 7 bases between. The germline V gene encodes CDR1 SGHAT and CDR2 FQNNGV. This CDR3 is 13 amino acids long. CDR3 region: CASSLVVSYGYTF. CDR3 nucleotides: TGTGCCAGCAGCTTAGTGGTATCCTATGGCTACACCTTC.

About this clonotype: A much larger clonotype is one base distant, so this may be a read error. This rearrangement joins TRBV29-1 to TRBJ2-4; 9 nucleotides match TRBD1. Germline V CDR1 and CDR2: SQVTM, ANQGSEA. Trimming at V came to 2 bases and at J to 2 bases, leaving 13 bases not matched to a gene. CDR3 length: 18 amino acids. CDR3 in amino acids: CSVERDRVGIVTKNIQYF. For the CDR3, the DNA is TGCAGCGTTGAAAGGGACAGGGTTGGTATAGTAACCAAAAACATTCAGTACTTC.

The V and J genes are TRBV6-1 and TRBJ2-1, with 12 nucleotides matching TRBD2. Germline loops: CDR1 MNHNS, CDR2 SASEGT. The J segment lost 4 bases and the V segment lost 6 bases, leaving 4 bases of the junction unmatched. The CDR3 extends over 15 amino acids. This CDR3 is CASRWTSGVYNEQFF. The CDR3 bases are TGTGCCAGCAGATGGACTAGCGGGGTTTACAATGAGCAGTTCTTC.

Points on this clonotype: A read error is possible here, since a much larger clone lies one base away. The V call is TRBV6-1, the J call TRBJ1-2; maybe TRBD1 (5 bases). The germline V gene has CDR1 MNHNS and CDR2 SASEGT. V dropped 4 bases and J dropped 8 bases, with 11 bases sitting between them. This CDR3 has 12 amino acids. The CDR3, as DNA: TGTGCCAGCAGTGCAGTGGGGGTCGGCTACACCTTC. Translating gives CASSAVGVGYTF.

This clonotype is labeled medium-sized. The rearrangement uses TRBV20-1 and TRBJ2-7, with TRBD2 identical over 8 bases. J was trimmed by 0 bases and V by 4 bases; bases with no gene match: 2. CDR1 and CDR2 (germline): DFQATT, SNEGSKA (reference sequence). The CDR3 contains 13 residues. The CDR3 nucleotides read TGCAGTGCTATAGCGGGGAACTCCTACGAGCAGTACGTC. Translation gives CSAIAGNSYEQYV.

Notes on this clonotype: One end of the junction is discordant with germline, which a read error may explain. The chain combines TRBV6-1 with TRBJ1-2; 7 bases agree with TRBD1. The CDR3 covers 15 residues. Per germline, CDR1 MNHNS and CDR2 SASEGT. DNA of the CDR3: TGTGCCAGCAGTGGGGAGACAGGGTTTAACTATGGCTACTCCTTC. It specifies CASSGETGFNYGYSF.

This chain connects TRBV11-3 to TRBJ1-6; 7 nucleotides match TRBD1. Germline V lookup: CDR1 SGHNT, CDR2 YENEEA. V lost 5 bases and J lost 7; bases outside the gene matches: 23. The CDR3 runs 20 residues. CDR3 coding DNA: TGTGCCAGCAGCCAGCACAGGGACAGACTCTCCACTCGAACAAATTCACCCCTCCACTTT. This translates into CASSQHRDRLSTRTNSPLHF.

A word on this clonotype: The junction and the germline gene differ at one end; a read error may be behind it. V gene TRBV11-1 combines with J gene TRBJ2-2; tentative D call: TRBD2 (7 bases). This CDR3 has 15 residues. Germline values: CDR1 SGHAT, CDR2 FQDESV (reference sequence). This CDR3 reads CTSSFIRGAGGELFF. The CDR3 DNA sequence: TGTACCAGCAGCTTCATACGGGGGGCTGGCGGGGAGCTGTTTTTT.

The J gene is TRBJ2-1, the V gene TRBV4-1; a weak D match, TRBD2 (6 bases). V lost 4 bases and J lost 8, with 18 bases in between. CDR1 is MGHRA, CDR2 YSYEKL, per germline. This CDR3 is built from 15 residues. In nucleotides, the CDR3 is TGCGCCAGCAGCCGAATTTACCAGGACTATGATGAGCAGTTCTTC. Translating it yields CASSRIYQDYDEQFF.

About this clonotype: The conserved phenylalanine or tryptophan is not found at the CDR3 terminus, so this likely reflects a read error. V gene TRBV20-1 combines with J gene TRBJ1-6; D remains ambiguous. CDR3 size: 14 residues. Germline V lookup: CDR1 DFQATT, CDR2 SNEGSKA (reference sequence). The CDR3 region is CSTRKVRDNSPLHS. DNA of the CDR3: TGCAGTACTAGAAAGGTTCGGGATAATTCACCCCTCCACTCT.

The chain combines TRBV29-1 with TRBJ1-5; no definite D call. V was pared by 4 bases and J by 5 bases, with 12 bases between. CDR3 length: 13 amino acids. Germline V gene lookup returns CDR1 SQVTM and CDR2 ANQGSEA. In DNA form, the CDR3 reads TGCAGCGTTGGTGGTTATACCGATCAGCCCCAGCATTTT. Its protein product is CSVGGYTDQPQHF.

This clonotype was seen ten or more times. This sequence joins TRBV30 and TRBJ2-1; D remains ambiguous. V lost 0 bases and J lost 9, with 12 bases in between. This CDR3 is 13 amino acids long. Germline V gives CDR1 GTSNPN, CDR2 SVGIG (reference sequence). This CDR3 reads CAWSVLITAEQFF. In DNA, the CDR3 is TGTGCCTGGAGTGTACTGATTACGGCTGAGCAGTTCTTC. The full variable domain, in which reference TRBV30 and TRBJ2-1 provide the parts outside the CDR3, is SQTIHQWPATLVQPVGSPLSLECTVEGTSNPNLYWYRQAAGRGLQLLFYSVGIGQISSEVPQNLSASRPQDRQFILSSKKLLLSDSGFYLCAWSVLITAEQFFGPGTRLTVL.

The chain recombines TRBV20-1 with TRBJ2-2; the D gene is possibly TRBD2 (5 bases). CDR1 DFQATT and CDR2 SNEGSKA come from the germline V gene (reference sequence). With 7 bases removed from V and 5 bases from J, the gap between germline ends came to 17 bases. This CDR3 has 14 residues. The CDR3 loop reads CSDSDTGRTGELFF. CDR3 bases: TGCAGTGATAGTGATACTGGGAGAACCGGGGAGCTGTTTTTT.

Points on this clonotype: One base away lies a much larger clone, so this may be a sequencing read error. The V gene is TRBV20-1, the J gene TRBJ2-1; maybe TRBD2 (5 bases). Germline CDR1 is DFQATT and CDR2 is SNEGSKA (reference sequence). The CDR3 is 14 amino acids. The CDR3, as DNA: TGCAGTGTTAAACAAGCGTCGGGGAGCAATGGGCAGTTCTTC. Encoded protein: CSVKQASGSNGQFF.

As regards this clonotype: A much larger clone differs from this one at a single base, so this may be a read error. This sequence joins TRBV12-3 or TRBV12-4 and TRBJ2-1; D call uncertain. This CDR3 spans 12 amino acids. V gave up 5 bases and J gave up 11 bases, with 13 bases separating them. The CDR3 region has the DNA TGTGCCAGCAGTGTAAGGGAAGTAAAGCAGTTCTTC. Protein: CASSVREVKQFF.

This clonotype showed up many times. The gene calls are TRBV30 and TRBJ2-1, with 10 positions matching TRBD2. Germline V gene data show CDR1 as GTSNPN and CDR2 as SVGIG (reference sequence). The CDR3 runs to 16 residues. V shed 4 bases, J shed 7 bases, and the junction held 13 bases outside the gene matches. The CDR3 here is CAWTIGEREGQNEQFF. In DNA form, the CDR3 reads TGTGCCTGGACCATAGGGGAGCGGGAGGGCCAGAATGAGCAGTTCTTC.

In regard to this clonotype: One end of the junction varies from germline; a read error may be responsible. CDR3 region: CACSRGVRNTIYF. The CDR3 DNA reads TGTGCCTGCAGCAGAGGGGTTAGAAACACCATATATTTT. The V and J genes are TRBV11-2 and TRBJ1-3; D is possibly TRBD1 (5 bases). Germline lookup yields CDR1 SGHAT and CDR2 FQNNGV. The CDR3 is 13 residues long.

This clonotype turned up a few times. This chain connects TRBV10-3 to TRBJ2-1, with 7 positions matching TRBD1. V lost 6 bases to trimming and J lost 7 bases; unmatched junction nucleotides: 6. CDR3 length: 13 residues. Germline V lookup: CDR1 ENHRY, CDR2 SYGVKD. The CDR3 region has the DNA TGTGCCATCAGGGACAGGATTGGAAATGAGCAGTTCTTC. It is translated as CAIRDRIGNEQFF.

The CDR3 DNA is TGCAGTGTTCTAGCGGGAAGGCGCATTTGGAATGAGCAGTTCTTC. Its protein product is CSVLAGRRIWNEQFF. The chain couples TRBV20-1 to TRBJ2-1; TRBD2 matches 9 bases. The CDR3 is 15 amino acids. From germline, CDR1 is DFQATT and CDR2 SNEGSKA (reference sequence). Losses at the gene ends were 7 bases for V and 7 bases for J; bases not matched to a gene: 14.

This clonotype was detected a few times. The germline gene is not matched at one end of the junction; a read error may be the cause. This CDR3 is CANSVHYQETQYF. The CDR3 bases are TGTGCCAACAGCGTTCACTACCAAGAGACCCAGTACTTC. The chain carries TRBV9 and TRBJ2-5; no clear D. CDR3 length: 13 residues. Germline V gene data show CDR1 as SGDLS and CDR2 as YYNGEE.

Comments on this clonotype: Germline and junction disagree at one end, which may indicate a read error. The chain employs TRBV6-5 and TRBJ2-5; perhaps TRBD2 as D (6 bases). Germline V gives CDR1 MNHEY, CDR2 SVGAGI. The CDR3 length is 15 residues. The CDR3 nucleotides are TGTGCCAGCAATTACTCGGAGGGAAGAGGAGAGACCCAGTACTTC. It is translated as CASNYSEGRGETQYF.

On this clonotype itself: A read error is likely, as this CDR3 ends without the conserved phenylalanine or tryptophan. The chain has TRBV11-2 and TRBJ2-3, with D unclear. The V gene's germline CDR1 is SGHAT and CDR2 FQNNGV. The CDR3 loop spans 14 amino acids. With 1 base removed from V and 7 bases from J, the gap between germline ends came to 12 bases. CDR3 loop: CASSLAGERNTQYL. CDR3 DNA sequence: TGTGCCAGCAGCTTAGCGGGTGAAAGAAATACGCAGTATTTG.

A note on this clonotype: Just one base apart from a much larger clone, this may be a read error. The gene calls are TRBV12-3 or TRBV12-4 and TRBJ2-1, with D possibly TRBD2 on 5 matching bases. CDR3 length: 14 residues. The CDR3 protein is CVSSFQVGMGEQFF. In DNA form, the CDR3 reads TGTGTCAGCAGTTTTCAGGTCGGGATGGGTGAGCAGTTCTTC.